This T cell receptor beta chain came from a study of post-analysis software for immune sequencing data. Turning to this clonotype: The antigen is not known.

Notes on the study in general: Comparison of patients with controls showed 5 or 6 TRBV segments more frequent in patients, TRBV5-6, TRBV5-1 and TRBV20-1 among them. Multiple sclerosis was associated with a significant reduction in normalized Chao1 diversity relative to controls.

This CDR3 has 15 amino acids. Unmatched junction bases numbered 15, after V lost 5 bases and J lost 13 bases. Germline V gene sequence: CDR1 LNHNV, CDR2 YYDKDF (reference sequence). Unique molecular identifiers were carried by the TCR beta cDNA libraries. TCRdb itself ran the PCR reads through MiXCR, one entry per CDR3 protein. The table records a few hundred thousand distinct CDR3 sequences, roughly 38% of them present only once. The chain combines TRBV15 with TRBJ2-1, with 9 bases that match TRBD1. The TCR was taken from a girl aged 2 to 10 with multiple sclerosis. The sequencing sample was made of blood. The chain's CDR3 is CATSSQPYRGQVQFF. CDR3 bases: TGTGCCACCAGCTCCCAACCCTACAGGGGGCAGGTCCAGTTCTTC.